This TCR beta chain was sequenced during a study of cytomegalovirus exposure and HLA in healthy donors. Background on the study: It was reported in a later analysis that the 100 to 150 validation repertoires used the same platform as the 500 to 700 first-cohort repertoires. Findings and caveats of the study: The majority of TCR sequences were rare, yet some public TCRs appeared in many donors. The tendency of first-cohort TCR clusters to co-occur in the roughly 110 validation repertoires was identified by a subsequent analysis. Researchers counted roughly 150 TCR beta chains as cytomegalovirus-associated.

The data were produced by immunoSEQ multiplex PCR, yet TCRdb's version contains in-frame clones alone and is incomplete. The table lists fewer than 250,000 clones, over 80% of them singletons. The CDR3 length is 16 residues. The trim removed 5 bases at V and 0 bases at J, leaving 5 bases unmatched. Germline CDR1 is SNHLY and CDR2 is FYNNEI. In regard to this clone: Its antigen is not identified.

Sequenced: PBMCs. This sequence originates from a woman in her twenties or thirties in good health and CMV-seropositive. V is TRBV2 and J is TRBJ2-1; TRBD2 matches 9 bases. Here the CDR3 DNA reads TGTGCCAGCAGTCTAGCGGGGCCTAGCTCCTACAATGAGCAGTTCTTC. Translation gives CASSLAGPSSYNEQFF.